One sample yielded the 15 T cell receptor beta chains listed below, sequenced in a study of long-term antiretroviral therapy in people with HIV. An immunoSEQ assay, version v3.0, was performed at survey level. The method was immunoSEQ multiplex PCR; TCRdb's version includes in-frame clones alone and lacks a portion of them. The repertoire consists of tens of thousands of clones, with 80% to 85% occurring once and the leading ten covering 7% to 9%. Sequencing used unsorted PBMCs, obtained 1.2 years after starting antiretroviral therapy. The source of these receptors is a woman aged 40 to 50 with HIV.

The chain links TRBV7-9 to TRBJ2-1; 8 bases are shared with TRBD2. This CDR3 region has 16 residues. The germline V gene has CDR1 SEHNR and CDR2 FQNEAQ (reference sequence). Germline trimming cut 6 bases from V and 0 bases from J; bases unmatched to any gene: 7. DNA of the CDR3: TGTGCCAGCAGTTCACAGCGGGGGAGCTCCTACAATGAGCAGTTCTTC. The encoded protein is CASSSQRGSSYNEQFF.

V is TRBV29-1 and J is TRBJ1-1, with D possibly matching TRBD1 (5 bases). V gave up 7 bases and J gave up 2 bases, with 14 bases separating them. Germline V gene sequence: CDR1 SQVTM, CDR2 ANQGSEA. The CDR3 spans 13 residues. CDR3 amino acids: CSGGRGSNTEAFF. The CDR3 nucleotides are TGCAGCGGCGGACGGGGCAGTAACACTGAAGCTTTCTTT.

The chain carries TRBV29-1 and TRBJ2-7; no definite D call. Germline CDR1 is SQVTM and CDR2 is ANQGSEA. V gave up 5 bases and J gave up 3 bases, with 11 bases separating them. The CDR3 consists of 12 residues. The CDR3 here is CSVLNTYYEQYF. As DNA, the CDR3 is TGCAGCGTTCTCAATACATACTACGAGCAGTACTTC.

Here the CDR3 DNA reads TGTGCCAGCAGCATTACAGGACTCTATGGCTACACCTTC. Translating gives CASSITGLYGYTF. The chain employs TRBV27 and TRBJ1-2, with a possible D match to TRBD1 (5 bases). This CDR3 spans 13 amino acids. V shed 6 bases and J shed 4 bases, with 12 bases lying between them. In germline, CDR1 is MNHEY, CDR2 SMNVEV (reference sequence).

The chain uses TRBV19 and TRBJ1-2, with TRBD1 matching 7 bases. The junction had 4 bases not matched to a gene; V was cut back by 1 base and J by 5 bases. Germline values: CDR1 LNHDA, CDR2 SQIVND (reference sequence). The CDR3 loop spans 14 amino acids. CDR3 in DNA: TGTGCCAGTAGTATAGTAAAGGGGGCGTATGGCTACACCTTC. Protein product: CASSIVKGAYGYTF.

V and J are TRBV6-6 and TRBJ2-7; 10 bases match TRBD1. This CDR3 comprises 15 residues. Germline CDR1 and CDR2: MNHNY and SVGAGI (reference sequence). V lost 7 bases and J lost 3; bases outside the gene matches: 9. CDR3 bases: TGTGCCAGCAAGGATCCGGGACAGGGGTACTACGAGCAGTACTTC. This codes for CASKDPGQGYYEQYF.

The chain uses TRBV2 and TRBJ2-4; 10 bases fit TRBD2. V dropped 0 bases and J dropped 3; count of bases not matched to a gene: 8. The CDR3 extends over 18 amino acids. Germline lookup yields CDR1 SNHLY and CDR2 FYNNEI. The CDR3 region has the DNA TGTGCCAGCAGTGAAGCGGGGGGGCTAGCGGGAGACAAAAACATTCAGTACTTC. Protein sequence: CASSEAGGLAGDKNIQYF.

Here the CDR3 reads CASSSLEGAHNEQFF. The DNA for the CDR3 is TGTGCCAGCAGTTCCTTGGAGGGGGCCCACAATGAGCAGTTCTTC. The J gene is TRBJ2-1, the V gene TRBV6-5, with a weak D call TRBD1 (7 bases). Trimming took 4 bases from V and 5 from J, leaving 15 bases between them. The germline CDR1 and CDR2 sequences are MNHEY and SVGAGI. This CDR3 contains 15 residues.

This clone was detected a few times. The chain is built from TRBV6-5 and TRBJ2-5; the match to TRBD2 covers 7 bases. Unmatched junction bases numbered 6, after V lost 0 bases and J lost 5 bases. Germline loops: CDR1 MNHEY, CDR2 SVGAGI. The length of the CDR3 is 15 residues. DNA for the CDR3: TGTGCCAGCAGTTACTCTGGCGGGAGTGGCGAGACCCAGTACTTC. Translation gives CASSYSGGSGETQYF.

This sequence joins TRBV28 and TRBJ2-7; 8 bases match TRBD2. V lost 6 bases and J lost 9; bases outside the gene matches: 16. Germline loops: CDR1 MDHEN, CDR2 SYDVKM. There are 15 residues in the CDR3. CDR3 in amino acids: CASRPTGTSVGRQYF. The CDR3 DNA is TGTGCCAGCAGGCCGACCGGGACTAGTGTAGGTAGGCAGTACTTC.

The chain couples TRBV7-6 to TRBJ1-1; the D is unclear. Germline CDR1 and CDR2: SGHVS and FNYEAQ. V was shortened by 1 base and J by 6 bases, with 15 bases between the two germline ends. This CDR3 is 15 amino acids long. CDR3 sequence (DNA): TGTGCCAGCAGCTTAGAAGGAAGCACTGGGTCTGAAGCTTTCTTT. Protein product: CASSLEGSTGSEAFF.

The chain links TRBV27 to TRBJ2-5, with a tentative D call TRBD1 (7 bases). Trimming took off 5 bases at V and 4 bases at J, with 26 bases between the two ends. Germline CDR1 reads MNHEY; CDR2 reads SMNVEV (reference sequence). This CDR3 is 18 amino acids long. The CDR3 bases are TGTGCCAGCAGTCAGAAACAGGGGATAAGGATCGGGGGAGAGACCCAGTACTTC. Its protein product is CASSQKQGIRIGGETQYF.

The rearrangement uses TRBV7-9 and TRBJ2-1, with 9 bases lining up with TRBD2. The CDR3 sequence is 13 residues long. Germline V gives CDR1 SEHNR, CDR2 FQNEAQ (reference sequence). The V segment lost 9 bases and the J segment 8 bases; nucleotides outside the gene matches: 8. The CDR3 DNA sequence: TGTGCCAGTGACTCGCGGGAGGGCTATGAGCAGTTCTTC. This translates into CASDSREGYEQFF. The full variable domain, in which reference TRBV7-9 and TRBJ2-1 provide the parts outside the CDR3, is DTGVSQNPRHKITKRGQNVTFRCDPISEHNRLYWYRQTLGQGPEFLTYFQNEAQLEKSRLLSDRFSAERPKGSFSTLEIQRTEQGDSAMYLCASDSREGYEQFFGPGTRLTVL.

The rearrangement joins TRBV10-3 to TRBJ2-2, with TRBD2 matching over 7 bases. The trim removed 10 bases at V and 3 bases at J, leaving 20 bases unmatched. Germline CDR1 ENHRY, CDR2 SYGVKD. The CDR3 covers 18 residues. In DNA form, the CDR3 reads TGTGCCACCGGACCGCCAGCGGGAAGTATTGAGTACACCGGGGAGCTGTTTTTT. Translated, it gives CATGPPAGSIEYTGELFF.

The V call is TRBV30, the J call TRBJ2-1, with D perhaps matching TRBD2 (6 bases). Per germline, CDR1 GTSNPN and CDR2 SVGIG (reference sequence). Trimming removed 1 base at V and 4 bases at J, with 11 bases between. The CDR3 totals 14 residues. The CDR3 loop is CAWSAMEGYNEQFF. The CDR3 nucleotides are TGTGCCTGGAGTGCGATGGAGGGGTACAATGAGCAGTTCTTC.